The source of this T cell receptor (beta chain) is a study of T cell responses to AZD1222 COVID-19 vaccine. General study results and limits: Clonal diversity was possibly underestimated, and the donors were mostly white British, with more females.

Concerning this clone: The antigen is unknown.

Here immunoSEQ multiplex PCR was the method, and the copy in TCRdb shows in-frame clones only, minus some. The repertoire holds some 25,000 clones, with around nine tenths as singletons. With 4 bases removed from V and 3 bases from J, the gap between germline ends came to 14 bases. Germline V CDR1 and CDR2: SGHRS, YFSETQ. This CDR3 comprises 15 residues. This receptor was obtained from an adult who received the AZD1222 COVID-19 vaccine. V usage is TRBV5-1 and J usage is TRBJ2-1, with a possible D match to TRBD1 (6 bases). Sequencing used peripheral blood, obtained 28 days after the second AZD1222 dose. The CDR3 nucleotides read TGCGCCAGCAGCACCGAGGGGGACGTCTACAATGAGCAGTTCTTC. This gives the protein CASSTEGDVYNEQFF.